Below are 26 T cell receptor beta chains sequenced from a single sample in a study of blood T cells in healthy people across ages (dated by TCRdb to 2014 to 2015). The library relied on 5' RACE. Sequencing relied on an Illumina HiSeq 2500. A second PCR of 7 to 11 cycles was run with a J-beta primer mix and a sample-barcoded 5' primer. The public reads were run again by TCRdb, first through fastp at Q25 and then through MiXCR, and only productive beta chains were kept. Duplicate CDR3 protein sequences are folded into a single record with the most common DNA and genes. This sample has under 1,100,000 distinct CDR3 sequences in its table, and around 27% of those were observed once. The biggest ten clones account for around 0.7% of the sample. The same data also contributed to another study, on T cells of mothers and their children.

The source material was blood. These receptors were collected from a girl aged 2 to 9 in good health.

The chain recombines TRBV19 with TRBJ1-1, with D unresolved. Germline V lookup: CDR1 LNHDA, CDR2 SQIVND (reference sequence). This CDR3 has 13 amino acids. V shed 1 base and J shed 1 base, with 4 bases lying between them. CDR3 sequence reads: CASSIGSNTEAFF. CDR3 DNA: TGTGCCAGTAGTATAGGATCGAACACTGAAGCTTTCTTT.

CDR3 in amino acids: CSVEVDRGAEAFF. CDR3 nucleotides: TGCAGCGTTGAGGTGGACAGGGGCGCTGAAGCTTTCTTT. The genes are TRBV29-1 and TRBJ1-1, with TRBD1 matching 9 bases. V lost 3 bases and J lost 6; bases outside the gene matches: 5. This CDR3 contains 13 residues. CDR1 and CDR2 from the germline V gene are SQVTM and ANQGSEA.

This clonotype was seen more than once but under ten times. This chain uses TRBV5-1 with TRBJ2-1; 7 bases are shared with TRBD1. V was clipped by 4 bases and J by 6 bases; unmatched bases: 7. The CDR3 is made up of 14 amino acids. Germline CDR1 reads SGHRS; CDR2 reads YFSETQ. The CDR3 DNA reads TGCGCCAGCAGCACCGGGACAGAGGTCAATGAGCAGTTCTTC. It codes for CASSTGTEVNEQFF.

The chain joins TRBV7-2 to TRBJ2-3; 11 bases align to TRBD2. The ends lost 5 bases at V and 4 bases at J; junction bases unmatched: 8. This CDR3 contains 16 residues. CDR1 SGHTA and CDR2 FQGNSA come from the germline V gene. CDR3 bases: TGTGCCAGCAGCGGGCTAGCGGGAGGCGGGGCAGATACGCAGTATTTT. Amino acids: CASSGLAGGGADTQYF. Complete variable domain (other parts from reference TRBV7-2 and TRBJ2-3): GAGVSQSPSNKVTEKGKDVELRCDPISGHTALYWYRQSLGQGLEFLIYFQGNSAPDKSGLPSDRFSAERTGGSVSTLTIQRTQQEDSAVYLCASSGLAGGGADTQYFGPGTRLTVL.

A few counts support this clonotype. The chain couples TRBV20-1 to TRBJ1-1; D is possibly TRBD1 (5 bases). CDR1 and CDR2 (germline): DFQATT, SNEGSKA (reference sequence). V was pared by 1 base and J by 1 base, with 10 bases between. The CDR3 spans 14 residues. The CDR3 DNA reads TGCAGTGCTAGAGTACCAGGGCCGAACACTGAAGCTTTCTTT. Its protein product is CSARVPGPNTEAFF.

CDR3 sequence reads: CASSYNRGNEQFF. CDR3 DNA: TGTGCCAGCAGTTATAACAGGGGAAATGAGCAGTTCTTC. This rearrangement joins TRBV6-5 to TRBJ2-1, with 7 bases lining up with TRBD1. The CDR3 has 13 residues. J was trimmed by 7 bases and V by 3 bases; bases with no gene match: 3. CDR1 and CDR2 from the germline V gene are MNHEY and SVGAGI.

In this sample, this clonotype turned up a few times. V usage is TRBV20-1 and J usage is TRBJ1-3; D ambiguous. Between the trimmed V and J ends, which lost 3 bases and 0 bases, there was a span of 9 bases. Germline-derived CDR1 and CDR2 are DFQATT and SNEGSKA (reference sequence). The length of the CDR3 is 14 residues. The CDR3 DNA reads as TGCAGTGCTAGTGTCGGGAACTCTGGAAACACCATATATTTT. This sequence encodes CSASVGNSGNTIYF.

This clonotype was recorded a few times. The V and J genes are TRBV7-2 and TRBJ1-1, with TRBD1 matching over 9 bases. Per the germline V gene, CDR1 is SGHTA and CDR2 is FQGNSA. J lost 4 bases, V lost 5 bases, and 8 bases had no gene match. CDR3 size: 15 residues. In nucleotides, the CDR3 is TGTGCCAGCAGCGGACAGGGGCAATTGAGCACTGAAGCTTTCTTT. As protein: CASSGQGQLSTEAFF. Complete variable domain (other parts from reference TRBV7-2 and TRBJ1-1): GAGVSQSPSNKVTEKGKDVELRCDPISGHTALYWYRQSLGQGLEFLIYFQGNSAPDKSGLPSDRFSAERTGGSVSTLTIQRTQQEDSAVYLCASSGQGQLSTEAFFGQGTRLTVV.

The chain recombines TRBV10-3 with TRBJ1-5; D is perhaps TRBD1 (5 bases). Between the trimmed V and J ends, which lost 8 bases and 4 bases, there was a span of 9 bases. CDR3 length equals 12 residues. Germline V gene sequence: CDR1 ENHRY, CDR2 SYGVKD. CDR3 sequence: CAIGGANQPQHF. In nucleotides, the CDR3 is TGTGCCATCGGGGGTGCGAATCAGCCCCAGCATTTT.

This clonotype was seen a handful of times. The chain is built from TRBV18 and TRBJ2-1; no clear D. Germline loops: CDR1 KGHSH, CDR2 LQKENI. The CDR3 has 14 residues. The ends were cut back, 1 base at V and 5 bases at J, with 9 bases in the middle. The CDR3 nucleotides are TGTGCCAGCTCACCACTTATCACTCACAATGAGCAGTTCTTC. Translated, it gives CASSPLITHNEQFF.

This clonotype was recorded a few times. This chain links TRBV12-3 or TRBV12-4 with TRBJ2-4, with 8 bases that match TRBD1. This CDR3 contains 17 residues. V lost 5 bases, J lost 2 bases, and 11 bases stayed unmatched. CDR3 amino acids: CASSGRTGKGSKNIQYF. CDR3 bases: TGTGCCAGCAGTGGAAGGACAGGGAAAGGGTCCAAAAACATTCAGTACTTC.

This clonotype was seen more than once but under ten times. CDR3 region: CASSLGRGKEPSGANVLTF. DNA of the CDR3: TGTGCCAGCAGCTTGGGCAGGGGGAAGGAACCCTCTGGGGCCAACGTCCTGACTTTC. The chain is built from TRBV5-8 and TRBJ2-6; 7 bases agree with TRBD1. V dropped 0 bases and J dropped 0; count of bases not matched to a gene: 9. This CDR3 is 19 amino acids long. The germline gives CDR1 SGHTS, CDR2 YDEGEE.

This clonotype appeared a few times. Here the CDR3 reads CASSFPGTSGTDTQYF. In nucleotides, the CDR3 is TGTGCCAGCAGCTTTCCCGGGACTAGCGGCACAGATACGCAGTATTTT. V is TRBV7-8 and J is TRBJ2-3; the match to TRBD2 covers 10 bases. The J segment lost 1 base and the V segment lost 3 bases, leaving 4 bases of the junction unmatched. Per the germline V gene, CDR1 is SGHVS and CDR2 is FQNEAQ. The length of the CDR3 is 16 residues. Full variable domain (outside the CDR3, taken from reference TRBV7-8 and TRBJ2-3): GAGVSQSPRYKVAKRGQDVALRCDPISGHVSLFWYQQALGQGPEFLTYFQNEAQLDKSGLPSDRFFAERPEGSVSTLKIQRTQQEDSAVYLCASSFPGTSGTDTQYFGPGTRLTVL.

Written as DNA, the CDR3 is TGTGCCACCAGTGAAAATGGGGGCTACACCTTC. Translation gives CATSENGGYTF. The J gene is TRBJ1-2, the V gene TRBV24-1; D gene ambiguous. The CDR3 runs to 11 residues. V was shortened by 4 bases and J by 8 bases, with 7 bases between the two germline ends. CDR1 is KGHDR, CDR2 SFDVKD, per germline.

This clonotype occurred a few times. The genes are TRBV2 and TRBJ1-1; TRBD1 matches 7 bases. The germline V gene has CDR1 SNHLY and CDR2 FYNNEI. The trim removed 1 base at V and 11 bases at J, leaving 10 bases unmatched. The CDR3 loop spans 14 amino acids. The CDR3 reads CASSEGRGPQRAFF. In DNA, the CDR3 is TGTGCCAGCAGTGAAGGAAGGGGGCCTCAGAGGGCTTTCTTT.

The rearrangement links TRBV12-3 or TRBV12-4 to TRBJ2-5; TRBD2 matches 7 bases. The end of the DNA aligns better with TRBJ2-1, so the J call may be wrong. The CDR3 spans 14 residues. The CDR3 protein is CASSRGEVGNEQFF. The CDR3 DNA is TGTGCCAGCAGTCGGGGGGAAGTGGGGAATGAGCAGTTCTTC.

This clonotype was counted at least ten times. CDR3 residues: CASSQADGGADTQYF. For the CDR3, the DNA is TGCGCCAGCAGCCAAGCGGATGGGGGAGCAGATACGCAGTATTTT. This sequence joins TRBV4-1 and TRBJ2-3; perhaps D is TRBD1 or TRBD2 (5 bases each). The CDR3 has 15 amino acids. The V end was cut by 1 base, the J end by 4 bases, with 12 bases between. Germline CDR1 is MGHRA and CDR2 is YSYEKL.

There are a few counts of this clonotype. The chain employs TRBV11-2 and TRBJ2-3; perhaps TRBD2 as D (6 bases). The CDR3 sequence is 15 residues long. Between the trimmed V and J ends, which lost 2 bases and 2 bases, there was a span of 11 bases. Germline CDR1 and CDR2: SGHAT and FQNNGV. CDR3 sequence reads: CASSLRLGYTDTQYF. DNA of the CDR3: TGTGCCAGCAGCTTAAGACTAGGTTACACAGATACGCAGTATTTT.

J is TRBJ2-1 and V is TRBV4-3; D remains ambiguous. V was pared by 0 bases and J by 8 bases, with 8 bases between. The V gene's germline CDR1 is LGHNA and CDR2 YSLEER. The CDR3 loop spans 13 amino acids. DNA of the CDR3: TGCGCCAGCAGCCAAGATTGGGCTGATGAGCAGTTCTTC. Amino acid sequence: CASSQDWADEQFF.

The chain is built from TRBV2 and TRBJ2-3; 7 bases are shared with TRBD2. CDR3 length: 12 residues. Germline loops: CDR1 SNHLY, CDR2 FYNNEI. After removal of 4 bases from V and 11 bases from J, the junction contained 6 bases not matched to a gene. Here the CDR3 DNA reads TGTGCCAGCAGTGCCCGGGGAGGGGAGCAGTATTTT. It specifies CASSARGGEQYF.

This sequence joins TRBV6-1 and TRBJ1-1; D is uncertain. Germline values: CDR1 MNHNS, CDR2 SASEGT. The germline V and J ends were trimmed by 7 bases and 0 bases, with 6 bases remaining between them. There are 12 residues in the CDR3. CDR3 protein: CASMEMNTEAFF. In nucleotides, the CDR3 is TGTGCCAGCATGGAGATGAACACTGAAGCTTTCTTT.

The chain recombines TRBV27 with TRBJ1-1, with 11 nucleotides matching TRBD1. This CDR3 is built from 15 residues. The V gene's germline CDR1 is MNHEY and CDR2 SMNVEV (reference sequence). The ends lost 0 bases at V and 10 bases at J; junction bases unmatched: 7. CDR3 sequence: CASSLSLTGTGGAFF. Written as DNA, the CDR3 is TGTGCCAGCAGTTTATCGCTAACCGGGACAGGGGGAGCTTTCTTT.

A note on this clonotype: Germline and junction disagree at one end, which may indicate a read error. The chain couples TRBV7-2 to TRBJ2-1; 7 nucleotides match TRBD2. Per germline, CDR1 SGHTA and CDR2 FQGNSA. This CDR3 contains 16 residues. CDR3 loop: CASSPIKTSYSSLERF. CDR3 sequence (DNA): TGTGCCAGCAGCCCGATTAAGACTAGCTATTCTTCCCTGGAGAGGTTC.

This clonotype was seen a few times. The CDR3 nucleotides read TGTGCCAGCAGCGTATCCATAATTCCAGGGACTGAAGCTTTCTTT. Protein product: CASSVSIIPGTEAFF. The chain is built from TRBV7-8 and TRBJ1-1; a possible D gene is TRBD1 (5 bases). This CDR3 comprises 15 residues. Germline V gives CDR1 SGHVS, CDR2 FQNEAQ. Trimming cost V 5 bases and J 5 bases, with 18 bases left between them.

A few counts support this clonotype. This chain connects TRBV12-3 or TRBV12-4 to TRBJ2-5; perhaps TRBD1 as D (6 bases). Judging by the DNA end, TRBJ2-1 fits better; the J call may be wrong. There are 15 residues in the CDR3. In DNA form, the CDR3 reads TGTGCCAGCAGTTCAAAAGGGGGACCCTACAATGAGCAGTTCTTC. This encodes CASSSKGGPYNEQFF.

The genes are TRBV11-2 and TRBJ2-7; 9 bases match TRBD2. The V gene's germline CDR1 is SGHAT and CDR2 FQNNGV. Germline trimming cut 7 bases from V and 4 bases from J; bases unmatched to any gene: 11. The CDR3 spans 15 residues. CDR3 residues: CASNNYAGGRYEQYF. CDR3 sequence (DNA): TGTGCCAGCAACAATTATGCGGGGGGGCGTTACGAGCAGTACTTC. The full variable domain, its missing parts supplied by reference TRBV11-2 and TRBJ2-7, is EAGVAQSPRYKIIEKRQSVAFWCNPISGHATLYWYQQILGQGPKLLIQFQNNGVVDDSQLPKDRFSAERLKGVDSTLKIQPAKLEDSAVYLCASNNYAGGRYEQYFGPGTRLTVT.